Listed here are 21 T cell receptor beta chains from one sample, sequenced in a study of blood T cell repertoires in COVID-19. Clones were sequenced by immunoSEQ multiplex PCR, and TCRdb holds only the in-frame ones, with some missing. The sample lists 120,000 or so clones, roughly 78% seen once, with about a sixth in the top ten. Sample: peripheral blood. The receptors originated from a man aged 55 to 69 with active or convalescent COVID-19.

V gene TRBV7-2 combines with J gene TRBJ2-3, with D maybe TRBD1 (5 bases). The germline V gene encodes CDR1 SGHTA and CDR2 FQGNSA. The CDR3 runs to 14 residues. V was trimmed by 3 bases and J by 0 bases, leaving 7 bases between them. The CDR3 DNA sequence: TGTGCCAGCAGCTTGGGGCGAAGCACAGATACGCAGTATTTT. Protein sequence: CASSLGRSTDTQYF.

A single count supports this clone. The J gene is TRBJ2-3, the V gene TRBV3-1 (or the pseudogene TRBV3-2), with 11 bases that match TRBD1. Germline assignment: CDR1 LGHDT and CDR2 YNNKEL (reference sequence). This CDR3 comprises 15 residues. The ends lost 8 bases at V and 3 bases at J; junction bases unmatched: 7. The CDR3 coding sequence is TGTGCCAGCGACCGAGGACAGGGGGCTACAGATACGCAGTATTTT. Translated, it gives CASDRGQGATDTQYF.

J is TRBJ1-6 and V is TRBV28; weak D call: TRBD1 (6 bases). V gave up 6 bases and J gave up 9 bases, with 18 bases separating them. CDR3 size: 15 residues. Looked up from germline, CDR1 is MDHEN and CDR2 is SYDVKM. Written as DNA, the CDR3 is TGTGCCAGCAGGCCCCTCGGGGGGGCGAGTTCACCCCTCCACTTT. It codes for CASRPLGGASSPLHF.

This clone was seen just once. The chain has TRBV7-6 and TRBJ2-1; TRBD2 might be the D (6 bases). CDR3 length equals 15 residues. Germline V gene sequence: CDR1 SGHVS, CDR2 FNYEAQ. The germline V and J ends were trimmed by 1 base and 9 bases, with 16 bases remaining between them. The CDR3 DNA reads TGTGCCAGCAGCTTAGTTAGCGGCCCTAGGCGTGAGCAGTTCTTC. It specifies CASSLVSGPRREQFF.

This clone has a single count. The chain recombines TRBV29-1 with TRBJ2-2; the D gene is possibly TRBD1 (5 bases). The V and J ends lost 2 bases and 6 bases respectively, with 19 bases between them. This CDR3 has 16 residues. Germline loops: CDR1 SQVTM, CDR2 ANQGSEA. The CDR3 spells CSVELSSGARAGELFF. Written as DNA, the CDR3 is TGCAGCGTTGAACTCTCTAGTGGGGCTCGGGCCGGGGAGCTGTTTTTT.

The gene calls are TRBV6-5 and TRBJ2-7, with 11 nucleotides matching TRBD2. Germline assignment: CDR1 MNHEY and CDR2 SVGAGI. The CDR3 runs to 14 residues. V lost 6 bases and J lost 5; bases outside the gene matches: 6. The CDR3 DNA follows: TGTGCCAGCAGGCCTAGCGGGAGGAGAGACGAGCAGTACTTC. It translates to CASRPSGRRDEQYF.

The CDR3 sequence: CASSLKATSGTLVYQETQYF. The DNA for the CDR3 is TGCGCCAGCAGCCTGAAAGCCACTAGCGGAACTTTAGTGTACCAAGAGACCCAGTACTTC. The gene calls are TRBV4-3 and TRBJ2-5; 8 nucleotides agree with TRBD2. This CDR3 spans 20 amino acids. In germline, CDR1 is LGHNA, CDR2 YSLEER. J lost 0 bases, V lost 4 bases, and 19 bases had no gene match.

V gene TRBV28 combines with J gene TRBJ2-1; 11 bases map to TRBD2. The CDR3 consists of 15 residues. Germline CDR1 MDHEN, CDR2 SYDVKM. V was pared by 7 bases and J by 16 bases, with 18 bases of the junction left unmatched. The CDR3 is CASNPLAGARYSGFF. CDR3 bases: TGTGCCAGCAATCCACTAGCGGGAGCCCGGTATAGCGGCTTCTTC.

V gene TRBV7-2 combines with J gene TRBJ1-4; TRBD1 aligns across 7 bases. The CDR3 sequence is 15 residues long. The J segment lost 3 bases and the V segment lost 4 bases, leaving 5 bases of the junction unmatched. Germline values: CDR1 SGHTA, CDR2 FQGNSA. CDR3 region: CASSSNRGANEKLFF. The CDR3 DNA follows: TGTGCCAGCAGCTCCAACAGGGGTGCTAATGAAAAACTGTTTTTT.

The gene calls are TRBV7-2 and TRBJ2-1, with 8 positions matching TRBD2. The trim removed 1 base at V and 10 bases at J, leaving 9 bases unmatched. CDR1 and CDR2 (germline): SGHTA, FQGNSA. This CDR3 has 15 residues. The CDR3 loop reads CASSLGRREVSEQFF. In DNA, the CDR3 is TGTGCCAGCAGCTTAGGCAGGCGGGAGGTCTCAGAGCAGTTCTTC.

A few counts support this clone. This chain links TRBV21-1 with TRBJ1-2. TRBV21-1 has pseudogene status. The CDR3 spans 13 residues. The chain's CDR3 is CASSNQGAAGYTF. The CDR3 DNA is TGTGCCAGCAGCAATCAAGGCGCGGCGGGCTACACCTTC.

Details on this clone: Other DNA sequences from this sample encode an identical CDR3 as well. The chain joins TRBV7-2 to TRBJ1-5, with 8 bases aligning to TRBD1. Per the germline V gene, CDR1 is SGHTA and CDR2 is FQGNSA. V lost 1 base and J lost 7; bases outside the gene matches: 3. The CDR3 sequence is 14 residues long. In nucleotides, the CDR3 is TGTGCCAGCAGCTTAGACAGGGGGGCACAGCCCCAGCATTTT. Translation gives CASSLDRGAQPQHF.

V gene TRBV27 combines with J gene TRBJ2-5; 12 nucleotides match TRBD2. The V gene's germline CDR1 is MNHEY and CDR2 SMNVEV (reference sequence). V was pared by 4 bases and J by 5 bases, with 2 bases of the junction left unmatched. The CDR3 consists of 14 residues. The CDR3 DNA follows: TGTGCCAGCAGTTCGACTAGCGGGAGTGAGACCCAGTACTTC. It specifies CASSSTSGSETQYF.

This sequence joins TRBV19 and TRBJ2-5; maybe TRBD2 (6 bases). From germline, CDR1 is LNHDA and CDR2 SQIVND (reference sequence). V lost 0 bases and J 10 bases, leaving 15 bases between the germline ends. CDR3 length: 14 amino acids. CDR3 in amino acids: CASSIDQVEGHQYF. The CDR3 coding sequence is TGTGCCAGTAGTATAGATCAGGTGGAGGGCCACCAGTACTTC.

This chain connects TRBV18 to TRBJ2-1; 7 bases match TRBD2. The germline gives CDR1 KGHSH, CDR2 LQKENI. This CDR3 contains 17 residues. V shed 2 bases, J shed 1 base, and the junction held 8 bases outside the gene matches. CDR3 bases: TGTGCCAGCTCACCAGGGGAGGGCGGGGGATCCTACAATGAGCAGTTCTTC. This gives the protein CASSPGEGGGSYNEQFF.

This clone was observed a handful of times. The chain recombines TRBV18 with TRBJ2-7, with 7 nucleotides matching TRBD1. This CDR3 contains 17 residues. CDR1 is KGHSH, CDR2 LQKENI, per germline. With 6 bases clipped from V and 6 bases from J, the junction kept 20 bases outside the gene matches. In DNA, the CDR3 is TGTGCCAGCTCCCCAAGGGGCGTCCAGGGGGTATTGAGCGAGCAGTACTTC. This gives the protein CASSPRGVQGVLSEQYF.

This chain joins TRBV5-4 and TRBJ2-1; tentative D call: TRBD2 (5 bases). The CDR3 totals 15 residues. With 4 bases removed from V and 7 bases from J, the gap between germline ends came to 18 bases. Germline CDR1 SGHNT, CDR2 YYREEE (reference sequence). CDR3 in amino acids: CASSPPGQRRNEQFF. The DNA for the CDR3 is TGTGCCAGCAGCCCGCCGGGCCAAAGGAGGAATGAGCAGTTCTTC.

This chain joins TRBV9 and TRBJ2-5, with D possibly being TRBD2 (6 bases). Germline CDR1 and CDR2: SGDLS and YYNGEE. The CDR3 length is 13 residues. Deletions cut 4 bases from V and 7 bases from J, with 14 bases between. In DNA, the CDR3 is TGTGCCAGCAGCACAGTCGGCGGGGTGACCCAGTACTTC. Translation: CASSTVGGVTQYF. The entire variable domain, with the rest obtained from reference TRBV9 and TRBJ2-5, is as follows: DSGVTQTPKHLITATGQRVTLRCSPRSGDLSVYWYQQSLDQGLQFLIQYYNGEERAKGNILERFSAQQFPDLHSELNLSSLELGDSALYFCASSTVGGVTQYFGPGTRLLVL.

This chain connects TRBV3-1 (or the pseudogene TRBV3-2) to TRBJ1-1, with D uncertain. CDR1 is LGHDT, CDR2 YNNKEL, per germline (reference sequence). V lost 6 bases to trimming and J lost 3 bases, with 8 bases between them. The CDR3 totals 12 residues. Here the CDR3 reads CASRGGHTEAFF. The DNA of the CDR3 is TGTGCCAGCAGGGGAGGGCACACTGAAGCTTTCTTT.

The chain has TRBV19 and TRBJ2-3; the match to TRBD2 covers 9 bases. Germline trimming cut 6 bases from V and 4 bases from J; bases unmatched to any gene: 8. The CDR3 spans 15 residues. The germline V gene has CDR1 LNHDA and CDR2 SQIVND (reference sequence). CDR3 DNA sequence: TGTGCCAGTAGAGGAAATAGCGGGAGACCAGATACGCAGTATTTT. It specifies CASRGNSGRPDTQYF.

The chain employs TRBV5-4 and TRBJ2-1; a possible D gene is TRBD2 (7 bases). Per the germline V gene, CDR1 is SGHNT and CDR2 is YYREEE (reference sequence). The CDR3 covers 16 residues. V was trimmed by 4 bases and J by 6 bases, leaving 20 bases between them. Here the CDR3 DNA reads TGTGCCAGCAGCCCAAGGAGGGGGGGAACGTCCAATGAGCAGTTCTTC. Translating it yields CASSPRRGGTSNEQFF.